This T cell receptor beta chain was obtained from a study of beta chain features in type 1 diabetes. In the study overall: The patient and healthy donor groups were comparable for age, gender and cell yields.

The sequenced template was cDNA made from the entire isolated RNA. Here immunoSEQ multiplex PCR was the method, and the copy in TCRdb shows in-frame clones only, minus some. The sample shows 120,000 or so clones, around 16% of them seen only once. The CDR3 is made up of 12 amino acids. J lost 3 bases, V lost 6 bases, and 4 bases had no gene match. The germline V gene has CDR1 SQVTM and CDR2 ANQGSEA. General study results and limits: Lower insertion and higher deletion counts appeared at VDJ junctions in type 1 diabetes patients. The study found moderately but significantly shorter TCRB CDR3s in all four CD4+ subsets of Type 1 diabetes patients.

Turning to this clone: The antigen remains unidentified. Additional DNA sequences in this sample encode the identical CDR3.

V usage is TRBV29-1 and J usage is TRBJ1-2; the match to TRBD1 covers 7 bases. This sequence was found in a man younger than 35 with type 1 diabetes. The specimen sequenced was central memory CD4+ T cells from blood. As DNA, the CDR3 is TGCAGCGTGGGAGGACAGGACTATGGCTACACCTTC. This encodes CSVGGQDYGYTF. The entire variable domain, with the rest obtained from reference TRBV29-1 and TRBJ1-2, is as follows: SAVISQKPSRDICQRGTSLTIQCQVDSQVTMMFWYRQQPGQSLTLIATANQGSEATYESGFVIDKFPISRPNLTFSTLTVSNMSPEDSSIYLCSVGGQDYGYTFGSGTRLTVV.